Each of the 20 T cell receptor beta chains below was sequenced from the same sample in a study of sequential checkpoint blockade in melanoma. Treatment noted: randomized to nivolumab then ipilimumab (arm A) or the reverse (arm B). Sequencing used immunoSEQ multiplex PCR; TCRdb keeps in-frame clones, though not all of them. The table includes approximately 19,000 clones, roughly 73% detected once. This specimen was tumor tissue (inferred from file names), taken from a patient given nivolumab and ipilimumab in sequence. The receptors were sampled from a human donor with melanoma.

The genes are TRBV19 and TRBJ1-1; the D gene is possibly TRBD1 (5 bases). This CDR3 is built from 14 residues. The V end was cut by 8 bases, the J end by 5 bases, with 18 bases between. Germline V gives CDR1 LNHDA, CDR2 SQIVND (reference sequence). CDR3 coding DNA: TGTGCCAGTTACGGGGGTTGGGGGAATACTGAAGCTTTCTTT. This encodes CASYGGWGNTEAFF.

The chain links TRBV11-3 to TRBJ2-2; unclear D gene. Trimming shortened V by 2 bases and J by 3 bases, and 10 bases separated the two germline ends. CDR3 length: 15 residues. CDR1 SGHNT and CDR2 YENEEA come from the germline V gene. The chain's CDR3 is CASSLTGLYTGELFF. The CDR3 DNA follows: TGTGCCAGCAGCTTAACGGGCCTCTACACCGGGGAGCTGTTTTTT.

This sequence joins TRBV29-1 and TRBJ2-7; D not certain. The germline CDR1 and CDR2 sequences are SQVTM and ANQGSEA. The CDR3 runs to 13 residues. V was cut by 4 bases and J by 0 bases, with 10 bases left in between. As DNA, the CDR3 is TGCAGCGTTGGTGGCCTGAGCTCCTACGAGCAGTACTTC. This encodes CSVGGLSSYEQYF.

The chain couples TRBV9 to TRBJ1-2; tentatively, D is TRBD1 (6 bases). Deletions cut 3 bases from V and 7 bases from J, with 13 bases between. The germline V gene has CDR1 SGDLS and CDR2 YYNGEE. The length of the CDR3 is 13 residues. The chain's CDR3 is CASSAQGPVGYTF. The CDR3 DNA follows: TGTGCCAGCAGCGCACAGGGACCGGTTGGCTACACCTTC.

The V gene is TRBV11-3, the J gene TRBJ1-1, with D perhaps matching TRBD1 (5 bases). Germline CDR1 SGHNT, CDR2 YENEEA. This CDR3 has 15 amino acids. The V gene lost 3 bases and the J gene lost 5 bases, with 16 bases spanning the gap. CDR3 sequence (DNA): TGTGCCAGCAGCTTGTTAGGGGTCGGAAGTACTGAAGCTTTCTTT. Amino acid sequence: CASSLLGVGSTEAFF.

The chain is built from TRBV15 and TRBJ1-1; weak D call: TRBD1 (5 bases). Germline V gives CDR1 LNHNV, CDR2 YYDKDF (reference sequence). V was trimmed by 3 bases and J by 2 bases, leaving 10 bases between them. The length of the CDR3 is 14 residues. The CDR3 sequence is CATSRGRTNTEAFF. The CDR3 DNA is TGTGCCACCAGCAGGGGACGGACAAACACTGAAGCTTTCTTT.

This clone appeared a single time. In DNA form, the CDR3 reads TGTGCCAGCGGGGGGACTAGCGACCGCACAGATACGCAGTATTTT. The encoded protein is CASGGTSDRTDTQYF. V usage is TRBV10-3 and J usage is TRBJ2-3, with 10 nucleotides matching TRBD2. CDR3 length: 15 amino acids. Looked up from germline, CDR1 is ENHRY and CDR2 is SYGVKD. The ends lost 10 bases at V and 1 base at J; junction bases unmatched: 8.

The rearrangement joins TRBV19 to TRBJ2-2, with D tentatively TRBD1 or TRBD2 (5 bases each). With 6 bases removed from V and 4 bases from J, the gap between germline ends came to 15 bases. CDR1 and CDR2 (germline): LNHDA, SQIVND (reference sequence). This CDR3 comprises 15 residues. The CDR3 DNA sequence: TGTGCCAGTAGCCTGTCCGGGACGGCCACCGGGGAGCTGTTTTTT. Translated, it gives CASSLSGTATGELFF.

The chain recombines TRBV9 with TRBJ1-1, with a tentative D call TRBD1 (5 bases). V was shortened by 0 bases and J by 4 bases, with 7 bases between the two germline ends. CDR1 is SGDLS, CDR2 YYNGEE, per germline. The CDR3 runs to 13 residues. CDR3 region: CASSVDGGTEAFF. The CDR3 DNA follows: TGTGCCAGCAGCGTAGATGGGGGCACTGAAGCTTTCTTT.

The chain is built from TRBV15 and TRBJ2-1, with TRBD2 identical over 7 bases. CDR1 LNHNV and CDR2 YYDKDF come from the germline V gene (reference sequence). The CDR3 has 14 amino acids. The V and J ends lost 9 bases and 4 bases, in that order; junction bases with no gene match: 9. The CDR3 region is CATSEASGYNEQFF. The CDR3 DNA sequence: TGTGCCACTTCGGAGGCTAGCGGATACAATGAGCAGTTCTTC.

This chain uses TRBV19 with TRBJ1-1; 8 bases map to TRBD1. V lost 5 bases to trimming and J lost 6 bases; unmatched junction nucleotides: 11. The germline V gene has CDR1 LNHDA and CDR2 SQIVND (reference sequence). The CDR3 covers 15 residues. Here the CDR3 reads CASSVSGQGSAEAFF. The CDR3 DNA sequence: TGTGCCAGTAGTGTGTCCGGACAGGGCTCAGCTGAAGCTTTCTTT.

This clone was recorded a few times. The gene calls are TRBV6-8 and TRBJ1-1; weak D call: TRBD1 (6 bases). Trimming cost V 10 bases and J 0 bases, with 15 bases left between them. Germline-derived CDR1 and CDR2 are MNHGY and SAAAGT. The CDR3 spans 14 residues. The CDR3 region is CATENRALNTEAFF. The CDR3 region has the DNA TGTGCCACCGAGAACAGGGCATTGAACACTGAAGCTTTCTTT.

The rearrangement uses TRBV18 and TRBJ2-7, with a tentative D call TRBD2 (6 bases). Trimming removed 3 bases from V and 6 bases from J, with 24 bases in between. The CDR3 contains 17 residues. Germline V lookup: CDR1 KGHSH, CDR2 LQKENI. CDR3 coding DNA: TGTGCCAGCTCACCGAGCCTCAGCCGGCGGGGTCCGGGCGAGCAGTACTTC. Protein sequence: CASSPSLSRRGPGEQYF.

V usage is TRBV19 and J usage is TRBJ2-2, with D maybe TRBD1 (5 bases). In germline, CDR1 is LNHDA, CDR2 SQIVND (reference sequence). CDR3 length: 14 amino acids. Between the trimmed V and J ends, which lost 3 bases and 4 bases, there was a span of 9 bases. CDR3 in amino acids: CASSIWTPTGELFF. The CDR3, as DNA: TGTGCCAGTAGTATCTGGACACCCACCGGGGAGCTGTTTTTT.

V and J are TRBV11-3 and TRBJ2-1, with 9 bases that match TRBD1. Per germline, CDR1 SGHNT and CDR2 YENEEA. CDR3 length: 16 amino acids. J gave up 14 bases and V 1 base, and 15 bases lay outside the gene matches. The CDR3 region is CASSLGRERTGTGKFF. The CDR3 nucleotides read TGTGCCAGCAGCTTAGGGAGAGAGAGGACTGGGACAGGGAAGTTCTTC.

This clone is a singleton in its sample. The chain employs TRBV23-1 and TRBJ2-3, with D possibly TRBD1 on 5 matching bases. TRBV23-1 is flagged as an ORF with uncertain function. The CDR3 is 16 residues long. V dropped 6 bases and J dropped 6 bases, with 22 bases sitting between them. Written as DNA, the CDR3 is TGCGCCAGCAGCTTAATTAGTCCAGGGCTCAGGGATACGCAGTATTTT. Its translation: CASSLISPGLRDTQYF.

The chain links TRBV5-1 to TRBJ2-5; D tentatively fits TRBD1 or TRBD2 (5 bases each). Germline V gene sequence: CDR1 SGHRS, CDR2 YFSETQ. V lost 6 bases and J lost 1, with 16 bases in between. The CDR3 has 15 residues. The chain's CDR3 is CASKQTGAPQETQYF. The CDR3 DNA sequence: TGCGCCAGCAAACAGACCGGGGCACCCCAAGAGACCCAGTACTTC.

This clone was recorded a few times. V gene TRBV6-8 combines with J gene TRBJ1-1; unclear D gene. Germline V lookup: CDR1 MNHGY, CDR2 SAAAGT. With 2 bases removed from V and 2 bases from J, the gap between germline ends came to 3 bases. The CDR3 loop spans 12 amino acids. In DNA, the CDR3 is TGTGCCAGCAGTTACCCTAACACTGAAGCTTTCTTT. This encodes CASSYPNTEAFF.

About this clone itself: Additional DNA sequences in this sample encode the identical CDR3. The chain combines TRBV5-1 with TRBJ2-5; D remains ambiguous. Trimming took 0 bases from V and 0 from J, leaving 12 bases between them. Germline values: CDR1 SGHRS, CDR2 YFSETQ. This CDR3 has 16 amino acids. Written as DNA, the CDR3 is TGCGCCAGCAGCTTGGCCGGTCAGGCGAACCAAGAGACCCAGTACTTC. Amino acids: CASSLAGQANQETQYF.

The CDR3 protein is CASSQVRYNEQFF. In DNA, the CDR3 is TGTGCCAGCAGCCAAGTCAGGTACAATGAGCAGTTCTTC. This chain joins TRBV14 and TRBJ2-1; D uncertain. Germline V CDR1 and CDR2: SGHDN, FVKESK. V lost 1 base and J 4 bases, leaving 5 bases between the germline ends. The CDR3 covers 13 residues.